This entry is about one T cell receptor (beta chain). V lost 7 bases to trimming and J lost 6 bases, with 19 bases between them. The CDR3 runs 15 residues. The V gene's germline CDR1 is MNHEY and CDR2 SVGAGI. The data derive from a study of blood T cell repertoires in COVID-19. Turning to the study itself: Nucleic acid was either cDNA or gDNA, and it came from T cells, B-cell-depleted T cells, or PBMCs.

Sequencing was performed with immunoSEQ multiplex PCR; in TCRdb, only in-frame clones are kept and a portion is missing. The sample carries approximately 14,000 clones, around four fifths recorded once. The sequence was obtained from a man aged 35-49 years with active or convalescent COVID-19. What was sequenced was peripheral blood. V is TRBV6-5 and J is TRBJ1-5; no reliable D call. In nucleotides, the CDR3 is TGTGCCAGCACCGCGAAGTACGGGGTTAGTCAGCCCCAGCATTTT. As protein: CASTAKYGVSQPQHF.